A single sample is the source of the 25 T cell receptor beta chains below, sequenced in a study of beta chain features in type 1 diabetes. Their recognized antigens are unknown. Study results and limitations: Moderately but significantly shorter TCRB CDR3s were found in Type 1 diabetes patients in all four CD4+ subsets.

The whole isolated RNA underwent reverse transcription, so sequencing captured expressed TCRB transcripts. Sequencing was performed with immunoSEQ multiplex PCR; in TCRdb, only in-frame clones are kept and a portion is missing. In the table there are hundreds of thousands of clones, approximately 15% of which are singletons. Sequenced: naive CD4+ T cells from blood. These TCRs come from a man in his late teens or twenties with type 1 diabetes.

The V gene is TRBV7-9, the J gene TRBJ1-1; 7 bases line up with TRBD1. Germline CDR1 reads SEHNR; CDR2 reads FQNEAQ (reference sequence). The CDR3 length is 14 residues. The V and J ends lost 5 bases and 5 bases, in that order; junction bases with no gene match: 8. The CDR3 DNA sequence: TGTGCCAGCAGCCCGGGACAGAGTAGGACTGAAGCTTTCTTT. As protein: CASSPGQSRTEAFF.

CDR3 sequence reads: CSVEDGTGGKLFF. CDR3 bases: TGCAGCGTTGAAGATGGCACCGGGGGGAAACTGTTTTTT. The rearrangement joins TRBV29-1 to TRBJ1-4; D might be TRBD1 (5 bases). V was trimmed by 0 bases and J by 11 bases, leaving 13 bases between them. Germline V lookup: CDR1 SQVTM, CDR2 ANQGSEA. The CDR3 runs 13 residues.

This clone was recorded a few times. This chain connects TRBV5-1 to TRBJ2-5, with 10 bases aligning to TRBD2. V lost 3 bases, J lost 5 bases, and 7 bases stayed unmatched. CDR3 length: 15 residues. CDR1 SGHRS and CDR2 YFSETQ come from the germline V gene. CDR3 sequence (DNA): TGCGCCAGCAGCTCGAGCGGGAGGGCGGAGGAGACCCAGTACTTC. It translates to CASSSSGRAEETQYF.

The chain combines TRBV23-1 with TRBJ2-1; perhaps TRBD2 as D (6 bases). TRBV23-1 is sorted into the ORF group, with uncertain function. V lost 11 bases, J lost 3 bases, and 23 bases lay in between. This CDR3 contains 16 residues. CDR3 DNA sequence: TGCGCCCGCGTGTTTTTCAGTCGGGGGAACTACAATGAGCAGTTCTTC. Its translation is CARVFFSRGNYNEQFF.

V gene TRBV4-2 combines with J gene TRBJ2-7, with 7 bases that match TRBD2. This CDR3 spans 17 amino acids. CDR1 is LGHNA and CDR2 is YNFKEQ in the germline V gene. V gave up 3 bases and J gave up 1 base; unmatched junction bases: 12. The CDR3 coding sequence is TGTGCCAGCAGCCAGGCCGTTGGGGGAGGGCCGTCCTACGAGCAGTACTTC. Protein: CASSQAVGGGPSYEQYF.

This clone was seen a handful of times. The same CDR3 is also encoded by other DNA sequences in this sample. V is TRBV5-1 and J is TRBJ2-3, with D tentatively TRBD2 (5 bases). CDR3 length equals 14 residues. CDR1 and CDR2 (germline): SGHRS, YFSETQ. V lost 4 bases to trimming and J lost 0 bases, with 9 bases between them. The CDR3 region is CASSGGSSTDTQYF. The CDR3 DNA sequence: TGCGCCAGCAGCGGAGGATCTAGCACAGATACGCAGTATTTT.

This chain uses TRBV5-6 with TRBJ2-6; tentative D call: TRBD2 (6 bases). Germline values: CDR1 SGHDT, CDR2 YYEEEE. V was trimmed by 5 bases and J by 4 bases, leaving 13 bases between them. The CDR3 sequence is 15 residues long. This CDR3 is CASRRGGSGANVLTF. The CDR3, as DNA: TGTGCCAGCAGGCGTGGGGGGTCCGGGGCCAACGTCCTGACTTTC.

This clone was observed a handful of times. The chain employs TRBV7-2 and TRBJ2-3; TRBD2 aligns across 14 bases. Unmatched junction bases numbered 13, after V lost 5 bases and J lost 9 bases. The CDR3 consists of 17 residues. Germline V gives CDR1 SGHTA, CDR2 FQGNSA. The CDR3 loop reads CASSPTSGTSGGRTQYF. Written as DNA, the CDR3 is TGTGCCAGCAGCCCGACCTCCGGGACTAGCGGGGGTAGGACGCAGTATTTT.

V gene TRBV10-3 combines with J gene TRBJ2-7; the match to TRBD1 covers 8 bases. V lost 5 bases, J lost 2 bases, and 8 bases stayed unmatched. CDR1 ENHRY and CDR2 SYGVKD come from the germline V gene. The CDR3 length is 15 residues. The CDR3 loop reads CAISPRTGYTYEQYF. CDR3 in DNA: TGTGCCATCAGTCCGAGGACAGGGTATACCTACGAGCAGTACTTC.

This clone occurred a few times. V and J are TRBV28 and TRBJ2-1; 11 positions agree with TRBD2. Looked up from germline, CDR1 is MDHEN and CDR2 is SYDVKM. V trimming: 5 bases; J trimming: 6 bases; junction bases outside the gene matches: 9. This CDR3 contains 16 residues. For the CDR3, the DNA is TGTGCCAGCAGTCCCCACCCGGGACTAGCGGTCAATGAGCAGTTCTTC. Amino acid sequence: CASSPHPGLAVNEQFF.

The V and J genes are TRBV11-2 and TRBJ2-1, with a weak D call TRBD1 (5 bases). Germline values: CDR1 SGHAT, CDR2 FQNNGV. The V gene lost 4 bases and the J gene lost 7 bases, with 14 bases spanning the gap. The CDR3 length is 14 residues. The CDR3 region has the DNA TGTGCCAGCAGCTCCTACCGTACAGGTAATGAGCAGTTCTTC. This translates into CASSSYRTGNEQFF.

V gene TRBV28 combines with J gene TRBJ1-5; D gene uncertain. V lost 5 bases and J 7 bases, leaving 15 bases between the germline ends. The CDR3 contains 14 residues. Looked up from germline, CDR1 is MDHEN and CDR2 is SYDVKM. CDR3 in amino acids: CASSIGVGYQPQHF. CDR3 in DNA: TGTGCCAGCAGTATCGGGGTGGGATACCAGCCCCAGCATTTT.

V usage is TRBV11-2 and J usage is TRBJ2-7; TRBD1 agrees at 7 bases. There are 17 residues in the CDR3. The germline CDR1 and CDR2 sequences are SGHAT and FQNNGV. V was pared by 3 bases and J by 3 bases, with 14 bases of the junction left unmatched. Here the CDR3 reads CASSLGLDRRHNYEQYF. DNA for the CDR3: TGTGCCAGCAGCTTGGGCCTGGACAGGCGTCACAACTACGAGCAGTACTTC.

This clone was counted between two and nine times. This chain uses TRBV10-3 with TRBJ2-5; 8 bases are a match to TRBD2. With 3 bases clipped from V and 1 base from J, the junction kept 4 bases outside the gene matches. CDR1 is ENHRY, CDR2 SYGVKD, per germline. CDR3 length: 15 residues. The chain's CDR3 is CAISDGGTSQETQYF. The DNA of the CDR3 is TGTGCCATCAGTGACGGAGGGACTAGCCAAGAGACCCAGTACTTC.

This clone was counted only a few times. V and J are TRBV4-3 and TRBJ1-2; tentatively, D is TRBD1 (5 bases). Trimming pared 1 base from V and 8 bases from J, leaving 20 bases between. The V gene's germline CDR1 is LGHNA and CDR2 YSLEER. The CDR3 covers 16 residues. In DNA form, the CDR3 reads TGCGCCAGCAGCCAAGTGAACCCACCGCAGGGTGGCGGCTACACCTTC. It codes for CASSQVNPPQGGGYTF.

This clone was seen a handful of times. The chain recombines TRBV4-3 with TRBJ2-1; no definite D call. This CDR3 is 12 amino acids long. In germline, CDR1 is LGHNA, CDR2 YSLEER. The V end was cut by 3 bases, the J end by 6 bases, with 6 bases between. The CDR3 DNA reads TGCGCCAGCAGCCATGTCCGCAATGAGCAGTTCTTC. Encoded protein: CASSHVRNEQFF.

This clone was found a few times. The rearrangement uses TRBV29-1 and TRBJ2-7; D gene uncertain. V was shortened by 5 bases and J by 8 bases, with 13 bases between the two germline ends. Germline V gene lookup returns CDR1 SQVTM and CDR2 ANQGSEA. The CDR3 consists of 11 residues. The CDR3 loop reads CSVYDTYKQYF. As DNA, the CDR3 is TGCAGCGTTTACGACACTTACAAGCAGTACTTC.

The table lists this clone with a few counts. CDR3 protein: CASSLAGITDTQYF. The DNA for the CDR3 is TGTGCCAGCTCCCTAGCGGGGATTACAGATACGCAGTATTTT. This chain joins TRBV25-1 and TRBJ2-3; 9 nucleotides line up with TRBD2. The germline V gene has CDR1 MGHDK and CDR2 SYGVNS. The CDR3 totals 14 residues. J was trimmed by 3 bases and V by 8 bases; bases with no gene match: 6.

The chain carries TRBV7-8 and TRBJ1-5, with D possibly matching TRBD1 (6 bases). CDR1 is SGHVS, CDR2 FQNEAQ, per germline. This CDR3 is built from 14 residues. V lost 6 bases, J lost 3 bases, and 12 bases lay in between. As DNA, the CDR3 is TGTGCCAGCAGTAAAGGACAGTTCAATCAGCCCCAGCATTTT. Its translation is CASSKGQFNQPQHF.

This clone has only a few counts. The chain couples TRBV5-4 to TRBJ2-5, with D tentatively TRBD1 (5 bases). Germline V gives CDR1 SGHNT, CDR2 YYREEE (reference sequence). V was clipped by 0 bases and J by 1 base, with 10 bases between them. CDR3 length equals 15 residues. CDR3 region: CASSLGQPLQETQYF. In DNA form, the CDR3 reads TGTGCCAGCAGCTTGGGACAGCCCCTCCAAGAGACCCAGTACTTC.

The V gene is TRBV15, the J gene TRBJ2-3; 8 nucleotides match TRBD1. This CDR3 has 16 residues. Germline V CDR1 and CDR2: LNHNV, YYDKDF (reference sequence). The junction had 4 bases not matched to a gene; V was cut back by 0 bases and J by 2 bases. The CDR3 DNA reads as TGTGCCACCAGCAGAGAAAACAGGGGGTACACAGATACGCAGTATTTT. It encodes CATSRENRGYTDTQYF.

A few counts support this clone. V gene TRBV28 combines with J gene TRBJ1-2; a weak D match, TRBD1 (5 bases). The CDR3 loop spans 14 amino acids. V lost 3 bases and J 8 bases, leaving 16 bases between the germline ends. The germline V gene encodes CDR1 MDHEN and CDR2 SYDVKM. CDR3 loop: CASSLAQGWGGYTF. The CDR3 nucleotides are TGTGCCAGCAGTTTGGCTCAGGGCTGGGGCGGCTACACCTTC.

The V call is TRBV7-6, the J call TRBJ2-5, with no clear D. Germline V lookup: CDR1 SGHVS, CDR2 FNYEAQ. V was clipped by 0 bases and J by 5 bases, with 10 bases between them. The CDR3 extends over 14 amino acids. The CDR3 here is CASSLALRGETQYF. CDR3 in DNA: TGTGCCAGCAGCTTAGCGCTTAGAGGCGAGACCCAGTACTTC.

The chain employs TRBV7-2 and TRBJ1-2; tentative D call: TRBD1 (6 bases). Trimming cost V 5 bases and J 4 bases, with 11 bases left between them. The CDR3 consists of 13 residues. CDR1 and CDR2 (germline): SGHTA, FQGNSA. Written as DNA, the CDR3 is TGTGCCAGCAGCGAAGACAGGTCCTATGGCTACACCTTC. Its translation: CASSEDRSYGYTF.

This clone came up a few times. The chain carries TRBV20-1 and TRBJ1-2; weak D call: TRBD1 (5 bases). The CDR3 covers 11 residues. V shed 3 bases and J shed 4 bases, with 6 bases lying between them. Per the germline V gene, CDR1 is DFQATT and CDR2 is SNEGSKA (reference sequence). CDR3 sequence reads: CSARGLYGYTF. The CDR3 DNA reads as TGCAGTGCTAGGGGACTCTATGGCTACACCTTC.